A selection of T cell receptor beta chains follows, all from one sample in a study of blood T cell repertoires in COVID-19. The assay was immunoSEQ multiplex PCR, and TCRdb's table has in-frame clones only and misses some. Of tens of thousands of clones listed, more than 80% are singletons. The sequenced material came from peripheral blood. Every receptor here comes from a woman in her sixties or seventies with COVID-19, enrolled during active disease. Each CDR3 is given with its conserved first and last residue.

V: TRBV28; J: TRBJ2-1; CDR3: CASSSRGVDEQFF
V: TRBV12-5; J: TRBJ2-7; CDR3: CASGLSPGSVGQYF
V: TRBV30; J: TRBJ2-4; CDR3: CAWSFTGGSKNIQYF
V: TRBV19; J: TRBJ1-4; CDR3: CASSINPRREKLFF
V: TRBV4-1; J: TRBJ1-1; CDR3: CASSQVQQGTEAFF
V: TRBV6-2/TRBV6-3; J: TRBJ2-1; CDR3: CASSRTSGSSYNEQFF
V: TRBV5-1; J: TRBJ1-3; CDR3: CASSSQGSGNTIYF
V: TRBV5-6; J: TRBJ2-7; CDR3: CASSWWGTGSYEQYF
V: TRBV30; J: TRBJ2-1; CDR3: CAWSLPTGGYNEQFF
V: TRBV7-2; J: TRBJ1-1; CDR3: CASSLQGQEGRAFF
V: TRBV27; J: TRBJ2-1; CDR3: CASSTVGVSYNEQFF
V: TRBV18; J: TRBJ1-5; CDR3: CASSLALTGDSNQPQHF
V: TRBV7-6; J: TRBJ2-7; CDR3: CASSPTGGEQYF
V: TRBV29-1; J: TRBJ1-3; CDR3: CSASDSSGNTIYF
V: TRBV30; J: TRBJ1-3; CDR3: CARTRGRANTIYF
V: TRBV21-1; J: TRBJ1-5; CDR3: CASSVPGAANQPQHF
V: TRBV6-5; J: TRBJ1-3; CDR3: CASRTGQGNTIYF
V: TRBV28; J: TRBJ1-5; CDR3: CASSSQGLNSNQPQHF
V: TRBV7-7; J: TRBJ1-5; CDR3: CASSLGRDRLPNQPQHF
V: TRBV5-1; J: TRBJ2-7; CDR3: CASSLEGQGSYEQYF
V: TRBV19; J: TRBJ1-1; CDR3: CASSIGTGETEAFF
V: TRBV28; J: TRBJ1-2; CDR3: CASSFGTTYGYTF
V: TRBV11-3; J: TRBJ1-1; CDR3: CASSLDQRESPAFF
V: TRBV4-2; J: TRBJ2-5; CDR3: CASSQGPGPGSGETQYF
V: TRBV11-3; J: TRBJ1-4; CDR3: CASRGSGATNEKLFF
V: TRBV5-6; J: TRBJ1-4; CDR3: CASSLDGQPEKLFF
V: TRBV12-3/TRBV12-4; J: TRBJ1-2; CDR3: CAPKGRGGYTF
V: TRBV4-1; J: TRBJ1-5; CDR3: CASSQGSGDNQPQHF
V: TRBV30; J: TRBJ1-5; CDR3: CAWSPTRSGRFYSNQPQHF
V: TRBV6-5; J: TRBJ1-3; CDR3: CASSYRGGNTIYF
V: TRBV27; J: TRBJ1-5; CDR3: CASSYLAGQPQHF
V: TRBV28; J: TRBJ1-5; CDR3: CASSARGWDRGLRQPQHF
V: TRBV2; J: TRBJ2-7; CDR3: CASSERSGLYEQYF
V: TRBV9; J: TRBJ2-1; CDR3: CASSVPPLGGFHNEQFF
V: TRBV5-1; J: TRBJ2-7; CDR3: CASSRTSGRLYEQYF
V: TRBV14; J: TRBJ1-1; CDR3: CASSQVWDRAMMLNTEAFF
V: TRBV7-9; J: TRBJ2-3; CDR3: CASSLPPGVTEGDTQYF
V: TRBV7-8; J: TRBJ2-3; CDR3: CASSLASGPVLDTQYF
V: TRBV5-1; J: TRBJ2-7; CDR3: CASSLTGTGDYEQYF
V: TRBV7-8; J: TRBJ2-1; CDR3: CASSPYRLAGGQWDEQFF
V: TRBV12-3/TRBV12-4; J: TRBJ1-6; CDR3: CASSSNSPLHF
V: TRBV6-2/TRBV6-3; J: TRBJ2-7; CDR3: CASSYPKDSHEQYF
V: TRBV7-3; J: TRBJ2-1; CDR3: CASSRQGAGSYNEQFF
V: TRBV7-2; J: TRBJ2-7; CDR3: CASSLYRGTYEQYF
V: TRBV5-1; J: TRBJ2-2; CDR3: CASSLQASRTGELFF
V: TRBV6-5; J: TRBJ1-2; CDR3: CASTTPDRGNYGYTF